This TCR beta chain was recovered during a study of blood T cell repertoires in COVID-19. The germline gives CDR1 SEHNR, CDR2 FQNEAQ (reference sequence). V shed 0 bases and J 9 bases; nucleotides not matched to a gene: 7. The CDR3 loop spans 14 amino acids. Libraries were prepared by immunoSEQ multiplex PCR; TCRdb keeps only in-frame clonotypes and omits some of them. The sample records roughly 150,000 clones, about 80% being singletons. The material sequenced was PBMCs or T cells enriched from blood (not recorded which). The rearrangement joins TRBV7-9 to TRBJ1-1, with 7 positions matching TRBD1. The receptor was isolated from a woman in her late teens or twenties who had been exposed to COVID-19. CDR3 region: CASSLARQGLKAFF. CDR3 nucleotide sequence: TGTGCCAGCAGCTTAGCTCGACAGGGCCTTAAAGCTTTCTTT.